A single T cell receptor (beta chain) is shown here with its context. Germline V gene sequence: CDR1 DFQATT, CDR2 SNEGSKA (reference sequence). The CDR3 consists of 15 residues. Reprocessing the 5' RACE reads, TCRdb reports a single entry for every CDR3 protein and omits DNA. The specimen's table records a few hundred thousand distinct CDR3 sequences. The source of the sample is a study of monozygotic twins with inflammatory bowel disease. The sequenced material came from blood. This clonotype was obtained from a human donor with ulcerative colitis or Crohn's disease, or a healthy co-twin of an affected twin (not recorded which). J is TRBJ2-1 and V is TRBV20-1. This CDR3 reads CSAKTSSGDYNEQFF.